This T cell receptor (beta chain) was recorded in a study of cytomegalovirus exposure and HLA in healthy donors. CDR3 size: 13 residues. Germline lookup yields CDR1 SGHNT and CDR2 YENEEA. Trimming cost V 8 bases and J 2 bases, with 13 bases left between them. The study, taken as a whole, reports: Testing in vitro showed three CMV-associated chains specific for CMV antigens. Rare TCR sequences dominated, though some public TCRs recurred in many donors. Within the 120 validation repertoires, first-cohort TCR clusters tended to co-occur, according to a later analysis.

Donors came from a validation cohort of about 110 subjects, distinct from the first 666-subject cohort. Sequenced by immunoSEQ multiplex PCR; TCRdb stores in-frame clones only, minus some. The sample contains around 120,000 clones, 86% of which appear only once. Details on this clone: Its antigen is unidentified.

Sequencing was performed on PBMCs. The chain carries TRBV11-3 and TRBJ2-7; D possibly corresponds to TRBD1 (7 bases). This receptor was obtained from a man younger than 30 in good health and CMV-seronegative. CDR3 protein: CASAGQSTYEQYF. CDR3 DNA sequence: TGTGCCAGCGCGGGACAGTCGACCTACGAGCAGTACTTC.